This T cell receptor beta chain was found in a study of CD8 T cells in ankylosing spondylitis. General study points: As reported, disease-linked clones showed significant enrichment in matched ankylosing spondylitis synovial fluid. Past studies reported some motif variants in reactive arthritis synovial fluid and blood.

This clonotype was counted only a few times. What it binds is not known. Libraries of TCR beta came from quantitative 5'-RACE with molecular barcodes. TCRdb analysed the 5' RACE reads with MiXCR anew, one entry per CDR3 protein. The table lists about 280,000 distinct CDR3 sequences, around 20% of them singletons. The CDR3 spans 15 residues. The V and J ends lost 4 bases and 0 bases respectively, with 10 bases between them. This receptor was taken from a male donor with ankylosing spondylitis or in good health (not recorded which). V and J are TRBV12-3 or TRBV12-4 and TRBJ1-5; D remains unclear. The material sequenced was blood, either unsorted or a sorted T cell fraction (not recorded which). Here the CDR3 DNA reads TGTGCCAGCAGTTCGTCGGTTTATAGCAATCAGCCCCAGCATTTT. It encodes CASSSSVYSNQPQHF.